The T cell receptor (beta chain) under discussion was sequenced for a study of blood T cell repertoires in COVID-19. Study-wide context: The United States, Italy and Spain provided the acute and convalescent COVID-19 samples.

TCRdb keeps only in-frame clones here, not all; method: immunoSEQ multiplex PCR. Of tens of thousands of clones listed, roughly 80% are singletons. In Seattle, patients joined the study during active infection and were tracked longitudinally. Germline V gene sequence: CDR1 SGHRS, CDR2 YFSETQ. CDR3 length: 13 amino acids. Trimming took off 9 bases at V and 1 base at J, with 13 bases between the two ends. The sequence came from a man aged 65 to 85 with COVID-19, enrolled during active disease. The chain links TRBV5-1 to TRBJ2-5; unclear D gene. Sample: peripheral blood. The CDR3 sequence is CATSVAVQETQYF. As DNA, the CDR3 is TGCGCCACCTCAGTGGCGGTCCAAGAGACCCAGTACTTC. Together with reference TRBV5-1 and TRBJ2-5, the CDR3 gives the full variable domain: KAGVTQTPRYLIKTRGQQVTLSCSPISGHRSVSWYQQTPGQGLQFLFEYFSETQRNKGNFPGRFSGRQFSNSRSEMNVSTLELGDSALYLCATSVAVQETQYFGPGTRLLVL.